The clone carrying this TCR beta chain was counted ten times or more. The antigen is unknown. These data belong to a study of early T cells in non-severe SARS-CoV-2 infection. Study summary: Chains stayed unpaired after sequencing of bulk RNA from unsorted whole blood. Study-wide findings and caveats: Comparison of clonotypes with VDJdb favored anti-spike CD8 responses while missing private and CD4 specificities.

Germline V gene data show CDR1 as SGHDT and CDR2 as YYEEEE. The CDR3 length is 18 residues. The germline V and J ends were trimmed by 4 bases and 1 base, with 22 bases remaining between them. Unique molecular identifiers were attached to individual cDNA molecules. TCRdb reprocessed the 5' RACE reads via MiXCR and lists one record per CDR3 protein. This sample has about 100,000 distinct CDR3 sequences, with roughly an eighth found just once. The source of this sequence is an adult who was a healthcare worker with PCR-confirmed SARS-CoV-2 infection or an uninfected control (not recorded which). The genes are TRBV5-6 and TRBJ2-3; perhaps TRBD2 as D (6 bases). The material sequenced was whole blood. The CDR3 reads CASSPGSRNYGRTDTQYF. CDR3 nucleotides: TGTGCCAGCAGCCCCGGGAGCCGTAATTACGGTCGCACAGATACGCAGTATTTT.